This passage covers 5 T cell receptor beta chains from one sample sequenced in a study of vaccination and CD4 T cells after COVID-19. The Oncomine TCR Beta short-read assay generated sequence data from the DNA of cultured CD4+ T cells. Via MiXCR, TCRdb re-called the PCR reads, giving one row per CDR3 protein. Of 25,000 to 30,000 distinct CDR3 sequences listed, 62% are singletons. Noted treatment: approximately nine-day PBMC culture with coronavirus spike peptide pools or control peptides (ViraFEST assay). For these TCRs, the target antigens are not known. Sequences were derived from CD4+ T cells from blood, cultured in vitro, sampled after SARS-CoV-2 vaccination. These TCRs come from a human donor who received a COVID-19 vaccine.

The V call is TRBV7-9, the J call TRBJ1-2; TRBD1 agrees at 7 bases. Looked up from germline, CDR1 is SEHNR and CDR2 is FQNEAQ (reference sequence). This CDR3 is 12 amino acids long. V dropped 3 bases and J dropped 8; count of bases not matched to a gene: 3. The CDR3 protein is CASSLNRGGYTF. The CDR3 DNA reads TGTGCCAGCAGCTTGAACAGGGGCGGCTACACCTTC.

V usage is TRBV9 and J usage is TRBJ2-1, with unresolved D. Trimming stripped 4 bases from V and 9 bases from J, with 8 bases between. Germline V gives CDR1 SGDLS, CDR2 YYNGEE. This CDR3 has 11 amino acids. CDR3 in amino acids: CASSKAREQFF. The DNA for the CDR3 is TGTGCCAGCAGCAAGGCGCGTGAGCAGTTCTTC.

The V gene is TRBV29-1, the J gene TRBJ2-3; 11 bases match TRBD1. V was pared by 5 bases and J by 3 bases, with 4 bases of the junction left unmatched. This CDR3 comprises 14 residues. The germline V gene encodes CDR1 SQVTM and CDR2 ANQGSEA. Here the CDR3 reads CSVKDRGQTDTQYF. The CDR3 nucleotides are TGCAGCGTTAAGGACAGGGGGCAGACAGATACGCAGTATTTT.

The table lists this clonotype with a few counts. J is TRBJ2-3 and V is TRBV19; TRBD1 or TRBD2 may be the D gene (5 bases each). Trimming shortened V by 6 bases and J by 0 bases, and 7 bases separated the two germline ends. Germline V gives CDR1 LNHDA, CDR2 SQIVND (reference sequence). The CDR3 spans 13 residues. The CDR3 DNA follows: TGTGCCAGTAGCGGGGCGAGCACAGATACGCAGTATTTT. Protein: CASSGASTDTQYF.

The chain couples TRBV6-1 to TRBJ2-3; the match to TRBD2 covers 9 bases. Per the germline V gene, CDR1 is MNHNS and CDR2 is SASEGT. The CDR3 is 15 residues long. With 7 bases clipped from V and 7 bases from J, the junction kept 12 bases outside the gene matches. CDR3 amino acids: CASNELAGSPHTQYF. The CDR3 region has the DNA TGTGCCAGCAACGAACTAGCGGGCTCCCCCCATACGCAGTATTTT.